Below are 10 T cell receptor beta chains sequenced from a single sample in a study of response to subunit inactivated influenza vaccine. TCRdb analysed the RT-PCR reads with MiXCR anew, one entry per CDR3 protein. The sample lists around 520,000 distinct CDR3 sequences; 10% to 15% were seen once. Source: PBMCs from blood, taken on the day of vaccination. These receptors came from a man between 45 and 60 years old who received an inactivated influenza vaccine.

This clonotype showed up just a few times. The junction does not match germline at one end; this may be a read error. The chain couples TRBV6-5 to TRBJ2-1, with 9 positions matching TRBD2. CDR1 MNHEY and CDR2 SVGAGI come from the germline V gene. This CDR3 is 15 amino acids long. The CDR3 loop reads CASSYGTSTYNEQFF. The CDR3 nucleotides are TGTGCCAGTAGTTACGGGACTAGCACCTACAATGAGCAGTTCTTC.

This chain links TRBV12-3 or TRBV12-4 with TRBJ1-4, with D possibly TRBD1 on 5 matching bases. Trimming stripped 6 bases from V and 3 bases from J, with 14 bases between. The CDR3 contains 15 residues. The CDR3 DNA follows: TGTGCCAGCAGCCCAGCAGGGTTGGCTAATGAAAAACTGTTTTTT. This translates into CASSPAGLANEKLFF.

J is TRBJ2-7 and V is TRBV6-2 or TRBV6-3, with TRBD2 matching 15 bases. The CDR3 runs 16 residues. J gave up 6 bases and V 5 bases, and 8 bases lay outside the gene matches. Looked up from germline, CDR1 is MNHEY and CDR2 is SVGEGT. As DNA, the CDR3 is TGTGCCAGCAGTCCATGGACTAGCGGGAGGGCTCGCGAGCAGTACTTC. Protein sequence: CASSPWTSGRAREQYF.

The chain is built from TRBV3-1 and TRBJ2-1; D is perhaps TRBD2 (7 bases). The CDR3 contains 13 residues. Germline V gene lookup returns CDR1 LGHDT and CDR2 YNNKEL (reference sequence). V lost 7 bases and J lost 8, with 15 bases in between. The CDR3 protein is CASNLIGGDEQFF. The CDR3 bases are TGTGCCAGCAACTTGATAGGGGGGGATGAGCAGTTCTTC.

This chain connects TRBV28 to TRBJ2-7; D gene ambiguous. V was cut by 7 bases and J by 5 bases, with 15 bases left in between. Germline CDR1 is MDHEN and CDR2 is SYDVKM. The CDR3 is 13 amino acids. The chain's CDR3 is CASTPRPLDEQYF. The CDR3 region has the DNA TGTGCCAGCACCCCTCGTCCCTTGGACGAGCAGTACTTC.

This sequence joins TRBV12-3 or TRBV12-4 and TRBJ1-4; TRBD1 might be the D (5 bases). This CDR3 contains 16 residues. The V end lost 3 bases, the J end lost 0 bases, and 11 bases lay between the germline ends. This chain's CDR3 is CASSLGRLATNEKLFF. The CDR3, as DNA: TGTGCCAGCAGTTTGGGGCGGCTTGCAACTAATGAAAAACTGTTTTTT.

In DNA, the CDR3 is TGTGCCAGCTCACTCTCTAAGGGATCTGGGGCCAACGTCCTGACTTTC. Protein: CASSLSKGSGANVLTF. The V call is TRBV18, the J call TRBJ2-6; no firm D call. The CDR3 is 16 amino acids. CDR1 is KGHSH and CDR2 is LQKENI in the germline V gene. Trimming removed 4 bases from V and 1 base from J, with 11 bases in between. The full variable domain, rest sourced from reference TRBV18 and TRBJ2-6, is NAGVMQNPRHLVRRRGQEARLRCSPMKGHSHVYWYRQLPEEGLKFMVYLQKENIIDESGMPKERFSAEFPKEGPSILRIQQVVRGDSAAYFCASSLSKGSGANVLTFGAGSRLTVL.

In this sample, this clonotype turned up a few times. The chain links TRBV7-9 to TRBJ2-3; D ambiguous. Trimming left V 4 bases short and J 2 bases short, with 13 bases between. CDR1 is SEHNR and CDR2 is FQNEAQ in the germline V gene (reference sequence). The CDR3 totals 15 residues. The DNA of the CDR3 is TGTGCCAGCAGCTGGGCTAATGGCGCCACAGATACGCAGTATTTT. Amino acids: CASSWANGATDTQYF.

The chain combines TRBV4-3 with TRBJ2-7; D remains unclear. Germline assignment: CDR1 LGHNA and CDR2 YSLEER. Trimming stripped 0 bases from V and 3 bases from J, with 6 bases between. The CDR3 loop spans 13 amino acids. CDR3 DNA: TGCGCCAGCAGCCAAGAGGCAGGCTACGAGCAGTACTTC. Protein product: CASSQEAGYEQYF.

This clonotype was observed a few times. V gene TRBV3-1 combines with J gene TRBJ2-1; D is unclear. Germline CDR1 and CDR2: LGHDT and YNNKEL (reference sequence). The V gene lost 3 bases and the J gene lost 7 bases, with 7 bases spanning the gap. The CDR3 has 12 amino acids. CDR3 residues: CASSHTENEQFF. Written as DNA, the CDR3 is TGTGCCAGCAGCCACACAGAGAATGAGCAGTTCTTC.